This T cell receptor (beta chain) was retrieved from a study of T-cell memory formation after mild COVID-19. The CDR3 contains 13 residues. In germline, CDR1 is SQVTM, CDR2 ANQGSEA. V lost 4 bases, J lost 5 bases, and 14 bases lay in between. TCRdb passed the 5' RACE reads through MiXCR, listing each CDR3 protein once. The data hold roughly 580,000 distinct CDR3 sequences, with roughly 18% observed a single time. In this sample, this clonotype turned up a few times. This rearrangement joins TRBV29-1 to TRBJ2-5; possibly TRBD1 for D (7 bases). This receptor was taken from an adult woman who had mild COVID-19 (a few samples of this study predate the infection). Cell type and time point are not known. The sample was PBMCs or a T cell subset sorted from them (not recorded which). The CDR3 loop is CSVAGGLWETQYF. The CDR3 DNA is TGCAGCGTTGCAGGGGGGCTGTGGGAGACCCAGTACTTC.